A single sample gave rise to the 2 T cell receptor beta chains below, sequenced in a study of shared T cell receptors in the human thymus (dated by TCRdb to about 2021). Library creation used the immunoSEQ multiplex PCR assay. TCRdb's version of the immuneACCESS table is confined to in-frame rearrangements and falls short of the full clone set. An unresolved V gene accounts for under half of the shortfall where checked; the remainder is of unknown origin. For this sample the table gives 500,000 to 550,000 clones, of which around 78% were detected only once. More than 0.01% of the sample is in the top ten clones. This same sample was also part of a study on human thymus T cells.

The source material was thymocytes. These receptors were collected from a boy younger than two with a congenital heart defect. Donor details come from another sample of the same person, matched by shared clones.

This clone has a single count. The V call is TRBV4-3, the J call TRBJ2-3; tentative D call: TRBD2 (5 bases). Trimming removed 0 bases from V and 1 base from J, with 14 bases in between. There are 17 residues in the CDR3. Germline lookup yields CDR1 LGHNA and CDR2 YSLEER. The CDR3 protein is CASSQDTHQEGTDTQYF. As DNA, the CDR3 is TGCGCCAGCAGCCAAGATACACACCAGGAGGGCACAGATACGCAGTATTTT.

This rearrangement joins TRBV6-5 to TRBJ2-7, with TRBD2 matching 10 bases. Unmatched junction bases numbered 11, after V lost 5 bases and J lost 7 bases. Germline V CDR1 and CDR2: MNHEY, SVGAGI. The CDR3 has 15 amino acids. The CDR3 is CASSIKREGLGEQYF. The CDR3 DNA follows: TGTGCCAGCAGTATTAAGCGGGAGGGCCTTGGGGAGCAGTACTTC.